This T cell receptor (beta chain) was captured by sequencing in a study of blood T cell repertoires in COVID-19. Study context: Acute-phase and convalescent COVID-19 samples originated in the United States, Italy and Spain.

Per germline, CDR1 SGHRS and CDR2 YFSETQ. V dropped 4 bases and J dropped 3; count of bases not matched to a gene: 8. The CDR3 spans 16 residues. Per the original data handling: Amplifying reference gene primers gave estimates of nucleated cell counts. Repertoires were generated with immunoSEQ multiplex PCR, while TCRdb's copy carries only in-frame clones and drops some. For V, J and clone size, that table is used; D and trimming come from the DNA. Found here are around 700,000 clones, about 87% of them singletons; the top ten hold 0.2% to 0.3%. The rearrangement joins TRBV5-1 to TRBJ1-4, with 8 positions matching TRBD1. Material for sequencing was peripheral blood. This sequence originates from a young woman with acute or convalescent COVID-19. CDR3 DNA: TGCGCCAGCAGCAGAGGACAGGGACGAGCTAATGAAAAACTGTTTTTT. This gives the protein CASSRGQGRANEKLFF.